This T cell receptor beta chain is drawn from a study of blood T cells in healthy people across ages. Alongside a J-beta primer mix, a sample-barcoded 5' primer served in a second PCR lasting about 7 to 12 cycles. TCRdb ran MiXCR on the 5' RACE reads and lists one entry per CDR3 protein. The sample includes 800,000 to 950,000 distinct CDR3 sequences, around 48% of them seen just once. The sample providers were healthy Caucasian people from Russia, aged roughly 6 to 95. Germline V CDR1 and CDR2: SGHAT, FQNNGV. V lost 7 bases and J lost 2; bases outside the gene matches: 7. CDR3 size: 14 residues. Study-level findings and limits: Roughly linear age-related decline in beta diversity appeared, significant by age 40.

Comment on this clonotype: Its antigen is unknown.

The V gene is TRBV11-2, the J gene TRBJ2-7, with 8 bases that match TRBD1. The source material was blood. The origin of this receptor is a man aged 25-40 years in good health. CDR3 sequence (DNA): TGTGCCAGCACCCTCGACAGGGGACCCTACGAGCAGTACTTC. Protein sequence: CASTLDRGPYEQYF.